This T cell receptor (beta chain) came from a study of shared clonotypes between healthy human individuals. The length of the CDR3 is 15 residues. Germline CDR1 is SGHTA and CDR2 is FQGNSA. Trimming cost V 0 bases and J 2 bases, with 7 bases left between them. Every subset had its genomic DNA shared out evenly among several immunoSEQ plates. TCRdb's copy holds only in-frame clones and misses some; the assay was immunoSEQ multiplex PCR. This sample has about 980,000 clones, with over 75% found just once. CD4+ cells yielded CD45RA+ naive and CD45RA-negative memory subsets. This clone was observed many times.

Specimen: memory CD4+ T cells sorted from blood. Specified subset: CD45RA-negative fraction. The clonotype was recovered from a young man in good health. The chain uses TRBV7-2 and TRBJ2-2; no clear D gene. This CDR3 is CASSLAMTNTGELFF. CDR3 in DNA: TGTGCCAGCAGCTTAGCGATGACTAACACCGGGGAGCTGTTTTTT.